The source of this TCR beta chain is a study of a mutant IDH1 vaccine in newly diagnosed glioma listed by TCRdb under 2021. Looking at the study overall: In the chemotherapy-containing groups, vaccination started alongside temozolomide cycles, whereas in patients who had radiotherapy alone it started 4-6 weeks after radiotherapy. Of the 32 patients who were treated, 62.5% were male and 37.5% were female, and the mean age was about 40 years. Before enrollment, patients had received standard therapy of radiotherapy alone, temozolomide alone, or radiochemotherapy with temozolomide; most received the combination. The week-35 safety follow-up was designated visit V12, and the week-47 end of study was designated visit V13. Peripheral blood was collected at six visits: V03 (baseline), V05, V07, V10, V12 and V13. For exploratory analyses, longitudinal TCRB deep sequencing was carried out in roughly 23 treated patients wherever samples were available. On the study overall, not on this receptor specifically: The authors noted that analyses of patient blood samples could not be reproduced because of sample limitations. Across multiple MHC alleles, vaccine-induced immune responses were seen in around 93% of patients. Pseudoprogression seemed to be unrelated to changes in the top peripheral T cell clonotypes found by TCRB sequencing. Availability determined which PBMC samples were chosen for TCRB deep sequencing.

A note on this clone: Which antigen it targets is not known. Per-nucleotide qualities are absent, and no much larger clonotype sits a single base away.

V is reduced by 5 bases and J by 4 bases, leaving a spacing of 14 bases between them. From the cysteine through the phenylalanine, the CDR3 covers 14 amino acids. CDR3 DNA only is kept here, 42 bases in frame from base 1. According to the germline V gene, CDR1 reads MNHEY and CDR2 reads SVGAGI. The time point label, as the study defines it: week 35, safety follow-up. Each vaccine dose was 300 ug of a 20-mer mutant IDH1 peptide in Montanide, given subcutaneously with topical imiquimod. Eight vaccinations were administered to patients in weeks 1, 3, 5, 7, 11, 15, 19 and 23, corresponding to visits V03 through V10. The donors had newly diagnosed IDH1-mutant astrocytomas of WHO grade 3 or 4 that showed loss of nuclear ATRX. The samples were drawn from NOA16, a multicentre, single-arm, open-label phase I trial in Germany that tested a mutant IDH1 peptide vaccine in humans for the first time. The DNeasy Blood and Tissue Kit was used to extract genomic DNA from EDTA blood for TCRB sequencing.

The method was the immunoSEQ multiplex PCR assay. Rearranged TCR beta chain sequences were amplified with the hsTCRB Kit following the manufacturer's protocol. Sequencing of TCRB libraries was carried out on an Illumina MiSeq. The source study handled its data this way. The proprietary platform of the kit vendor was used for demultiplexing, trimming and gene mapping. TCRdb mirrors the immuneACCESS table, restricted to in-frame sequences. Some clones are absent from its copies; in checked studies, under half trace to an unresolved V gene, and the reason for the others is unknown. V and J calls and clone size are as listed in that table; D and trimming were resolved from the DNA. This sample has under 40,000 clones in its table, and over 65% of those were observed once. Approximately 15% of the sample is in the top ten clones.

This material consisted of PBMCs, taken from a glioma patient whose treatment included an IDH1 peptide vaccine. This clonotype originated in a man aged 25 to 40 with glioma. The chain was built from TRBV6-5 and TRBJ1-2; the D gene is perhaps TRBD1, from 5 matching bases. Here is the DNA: TGTGCCAGCAGTCCCCGGGGGGAGATCTATGGCTACACCTTC. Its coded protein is CASSPRGEIYGYTF.